The 9 T cell receptor beta chains below come from one sample, sequenced in a study of T cell responses to AZD1222 COVID-19 vaccine. The method was immunoSEQ multiplex PCR; TCRdb's version includes in-frame clones alone and lacks a portion of them. The data hold 150,000 to 200,000 clones, with around 90% observed a single time. The material sequenced was peripheral blood, taken 28 days after the second dose of the MenACWY control vaccine. The receptors were gathered from an adult who received the MenACWY meningococcal vaccine as a control.

This chain connects TRBV27 to TRBJ2-5; no clear D gene. This CDR3 has 13 amino acids. CDR1 MNHEY and CDR2 SMNVEV come from the germline V gene (reference sequence). Trimming cost V 2 bases and J 5 bases, with 9 bases left between them. CDR3 amino acids: CASSLGFGETQYF. CDR3 coding DNA: TGTGCCAGCAGTTTAGGTTTTGGGGAGACCCAGTACTTC.

This chain joins TRBV27 and TRBJ2-7; 13 bases match TRBD2. After removal of 3 bases from V and 5 bases from J, the junction contained 7 bases not matched to a gene. The V gene's germline CDR1 is MNHEY and CDR2 SMNVEV (reference sequence). The CDR3 runs to 16 residues. The CDR3 region is CASSFHTSGRAHEQYF. The DNA for the CDR3 is TGTGCCAGCAGTTTTCATACTAGCGGGAGGGCCCACGAGCAGTACTTC.

The chain has TRBV28 and TRBJ1-4; D gene uncertain. V lost 2 bases, J lost 5 bases, and 9 bases lay in between. This CDR3 contains 14 residues. Per germline, CDR1 MDHEN and CDR2 SYDVKM. The CDR3 bases are TGTGCCAGCAGTTTAAGACGGATAAATGAAAAACTGTTTTTT. Translating it yields CASSLRRINEKLFF.

The V call is TRBV5-6, the J call TRBJ1-3, with D hard to call. Germline V gene data show CDR1 as SGHDT and CDR2 as YYEEEE. Deletions cut 6 bases from V and 0 bases from J, with 10 bases between. The CDR3 spans 14 residues. The CDR3 sequence is CASTRQSSGNTIYF. The CDR3 DNA is TGTGCCAGCACCCGACAAAGCTCTGGAAACACCATATATTTT.

This clone has just one count. V and J are TRBV6-4 and TRBJ1-2; no firm D call. Germline lookup yields CDR1 MRHNA and CDR2 SNTAGT. The CDR3 consists of 13 residues. V was cut by 5 bases and J by 2 bases, with 9 bases left in between. CDR3 DNA sequence: TGTGCCAGCAGTAGAGGCGGGAACTATGGCTACACCTTC. It yields the protein CASSRGGNYGYTF.

The rearrangement uses TRBV5-8 and TRBJ1-5, with D possibly matching TRBD1 (5 bases). The CDR3 is made up of 18 amino acids. V lost 0 bases and J 1 base, leaving 17 bases between the germline ends. Germline loops: CDR1 SGHTS, CDR2 YDEGEE. The chain's CDR3 is CASSLEWGRRRSNQPQHF. Here the CDR3 DNA reads TGTGCCAGCAGCTTGGAGTGGGGACGGCGCAGAAGCAATCAGCCCCAGCATTTT.

The chain recombines TRBV28 with TRBJ2-7; no clear D gene. In germline, CDR1 is MDHEN, CDR2 SYDVKM. The V end was cut by 5 bases, the J end by 12 bases, with 14 bases between. The CDR3 consists of 11 residues. CDR3 sequence reads: CASSGPLHRYF. The CDR3 DNA reads as TGTGCCAGCAGTGGACCCCTCCATAGGTACTTC.

CDR3 in amino acids: CSASRGTGGSEQYF. CDR3 in DNA: TGCAGTGCTAGTAGGGGGACAGGGGGGAGTGAGCAGTACTTC. The chain couples TRBV20-1 to TRBJ2-7; 11 bases align to TRBD1. Germline loops: CDR1 DFQATT, CDR2 SNEGSKA (reference sequence). With V trimmed by 3 bases and J by 7 bases, 8 bases remained unmatched. CDR3 length: 14 residues.

This rearrangement joins TRBV3-1 (or the pseudogene TRBV3-2) to TRBJ2-1; 8 bases are shared with TRBD2. Trimming took 4 bases from V and 6 from J; bases not matched to a gene: 5. The CDR3 covers 14 residues. Germline-derived CDR1 and CDR2 are LGHDT and YNNKEL (reference sequence). CDR3 in DNA: TGTGCCAGCAGCCGACTAGCGTCCCGCAATGAGCAGTTCTTC. It yields the protein CASSRLASRNEQFF.